The rows below give T cell receptor beta chains drawn from one sample of a study of blood T cell repertoires in COVID-19. Here immunoSEQ multiplex PCR was the method, and the copy in TCRdb shows in-frame clones only, minus some. The sample lists about 400,000 clones, more than 85% occurring once. Sequencing was done on a sample of peripheral blood. The receptors originated from a human donor in a cohort sampled during active COVID-19. Each CDR3 is given with its conserved first and last residue. D genes are given only for firm matches. The size of a clone is reported for some rows only, either as once, few or many, or as a class for expanded clones.

J gene | clone size | V gene | D gene | CDR3 DNA | CDR3 protein
TRBJ1-5 | - | TRBV16 | TRBD1 | TGTGCCAGCAGCCAATCCGGGACAGGCCGGATTCAGGCCCAGCATTTT | CASSQSGTGRIQAQHF
TRBJ1-1 | - | TRBV9 | - | TGTGCCAGCAGCGTAGTAGACAGCCTGAACACTGAAGCTTTCTTT | CASSVVDSLNTEAFF
TRBJ2-5 | - | TRBV18 | TRBD1 | TGTGCCAGCTCACCACAACTACAGGGGGCACAAGAGACCCAGTACTTC | CASSPQLQGAQETQYF
TRBJ2-7 | many | TRBV7-8 | TRBD2 | TGTGCCAGCAGCCAGGGGAGGACTAGCGGCTACGAGCAGTACTTC | CASSQGRTSGYEQYF
TRBJ2-7 | - | TRBV5-1 | TRBD1 | TGCGCCAGCAGTTCCTTCTCCGGGACAGGGCTGTACGAGCAGTACTTC | CASSSFSGTGLYEQYF
TRBJ1-2 | - | TRBV30 | TRBD1 | TGTGCCTGGATACAGGACAGGGGGGACTATGGCTACACCTTC | CAWIQDRGDYGYTF
TRBJ1-5 | - | TRBV5-5 | - | TGTGCCAGCAGCTTCAGTGCGGGGGGCGCGAATCAGCCCCAGCATTTT | CASSFSAGGANQPQHF
TRBJ2-2 | - | TRBV6-5 | TRBD2 | TGTGCCAGCAGTTACCTAGCGGGGGATGCCGGGGAGCTGTTTTTT | CASSYLAGDAGELFF
TRBJ2-4 | - | TRBV3-1/TRBV3-2 | - | TGTGCCAGCAGCCAAATAGTAGGGGCCCAAAACATTCAGTACTTC | CASSQIVGAQNIQYF
TRBJ1-2 | once | TRBV5-1 | TRBD1 | TGCGCCAGCAGCTTGGGAACAGGGGGCGCATTCATCCCTAACTATGGCTACACCTTC | CASSLGTGGAFIPNYGYTF
TRBJ2-3 | - | TRBV5-1 | TRBD1 | TGCGCCAGCAGCTTAGAGACAGGGGTGATATATACGCAGTATTTT | CASSLETGVIYTQYF
TRBJ2-5 | - | TRBV3-1/TRBV3-2 | - | TGTGCCAGCAGCCATGGAACTAGGGAAGAGACCCAGTACTTC | CASSHGTREETQYF
TRBJ2-2 | - | TRBV28 | - | TGTGCCAGCAGTAAATCAAAGGGGACAACAACGGCCGGGGAGCTGTTTTTT | CASSKSKGTTTAGELFF
TRBJ2-7 | once | TRBV11-3 | - | TGTGCCAGCAGCTCATCCGGCTACGAGCAGTACTTC | CASSSSGYEQYF
TRBJ2-2 | - | TRBV7-8 | TRBD1 | TGTGCCAGCAGCAACAGGGGGACCGGGGAGCTGTTTTTT | CASSNRGTGELFF
TRBJ2-2 | - | TRBV4-1 | TRBD1 | TGCGCCAGCAGCTCGCGGACAGGGCCTCTCCTCAACACCGGGGAGCTGTTTTTT | CASSSRTGPLLNTGELFF
TRBJ2-6 | - | TRBV5-1 | - | TGCGCCAGCAGCTTGGCCTTCAGGGGGGTCTCTGGGGCCAACGTCCTGACTTTC | CASSLAFRGVSGANVLTF
TRBJ1-5 | - | TRBV20-1 | - | TGCAGTGCTAGTCCGAGGTCGGGGTTCTTTCAGCCCCAGCATTTT | CSASPRSGFFQPQHF